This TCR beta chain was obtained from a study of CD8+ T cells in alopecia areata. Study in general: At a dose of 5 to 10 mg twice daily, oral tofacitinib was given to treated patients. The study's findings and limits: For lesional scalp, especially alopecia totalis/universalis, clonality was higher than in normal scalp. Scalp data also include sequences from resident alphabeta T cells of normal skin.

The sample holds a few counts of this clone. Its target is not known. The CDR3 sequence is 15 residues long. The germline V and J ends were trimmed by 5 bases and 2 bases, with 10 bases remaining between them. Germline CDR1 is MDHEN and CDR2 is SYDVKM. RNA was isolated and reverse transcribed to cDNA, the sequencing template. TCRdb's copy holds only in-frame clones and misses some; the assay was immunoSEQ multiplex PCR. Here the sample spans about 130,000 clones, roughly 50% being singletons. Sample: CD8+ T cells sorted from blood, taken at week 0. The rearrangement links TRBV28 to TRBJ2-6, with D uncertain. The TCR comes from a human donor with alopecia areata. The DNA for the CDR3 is TGTGCCAGCAGTCGTCATATCACTGGGGCCAACGTCCTGACTTTC. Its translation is CASSRHITGANVLTF.